This T cell receptor beta chain was recorded in a study of shared clonotypes between healthy human individuals. At the level of the study: A few men and a couple of women, aged 18 to 49, were donors.

Memory CD4+ cells were the fraction left after CD45RA+ naive selection. A remark on this clone: Its antigen is currently unknown.

General study results and limits: In general, naive subsets displayed greater estimated richness than memory subsets did. Tissue TCR repertoires likely differ from these blood-only repertoires.

Some clones are missing from TCRdb's copy, which holds only in-frame ones; the method was immunoSEQ multiplex PCR. The top ten hold approximately 0.06% of the sample, which has hundreds of thousands of clones, around 96% seen once. Germline lookup yields CDR1 SGHNT and CDR2 YYREEE (reference sequence). Trimming cost V 0 bases and J 5 bases, with 6 bases left between them. CDR3 length: 12 residues. Material: naive CD4+ T cells sorted from blood. This sample's subset: CD45RA+ positively selected. The sequence came from a woman in her 30s in good health. J is TRBJ2-7 and V is TRBV5-4; D gene ambiguous. The CDR3 DNA reads TGTGCCAGCAGCTTGGCAGGAAACGAGCAGTACTTC. Its translation is CASSLAGNEQYF.